This TCR beta chain was sequenced during a study of blood T cell repertoires in COVID-19. CDR1 is SGHVS, CDR2 FQNEAQ, per germline. This CDR3 is built from 14 residues. Trimming removed 0 bases from V and 1 base from J, with 6 bases in between. Under the authors' procedure: Nucleated cell number was recorded as an estimate derived from reference gene primer amplification. Only in-frame clones appear in the TCRdb table, and some are missing; sequencing was by immunoSEQ multiplex PCR. V and J calls and clone size are as listed in that table; D and trimming were resolved from the DNA. The profile covers just under 85,000 clones, with around 87% appearing a single time and about 8.5% taken by the ten largest.

Sequenced input: peripheral blood. The gene calls are TRBV7-8 and TRBJ2-5; D is possibly TRBD1 (6 bases). The sequence was obtained from a man older than 75 with active or convalescent COVID-19. CDR3 residues: CASSLATGQETQYF. The DNA for the CDR3 is TGTGCCAGCAGCTTAGCGACAGGCCAAGAGACCCAGTACTTC.